In its sample, the clone carrying this T cell receptor (beta chain) was seen many times. Individual cDNA molecules received unique molecular identifiers. TCRdb re-derived calls from the 5' RACE reads in MiXCR, one entry per CDR3 protein. The table includes 65,000 to 90,000 distinct CDR3 sequences, about 12% detected once. The data belong to a study of early T cells in non-severe SARS-CoV-2 infection. Study in general: The chains were unpaired, and the sequenced material was bulk RNA from unsorted whole blood.

Germline CDR1 is SGHVS and CDR2 is FQNEAQ. Trimming pared 5 bases from V and 5 bases from J, leaving 9 bases between. The CDR3 runs 12 residues. Sequencing was carried out using whole blood. This receptor was identified in an adult who was a healthcare worker with PCR-confirmed SARS-CoV-2 infection or an uninfected control (not recorded which). The chain employs TRBV7-8 and TRBJ2-5; no clear D gene. The CDR3 DNA reads TGTGCCAGCAGCGATGTTACGGAGACCCAGTACTTC. Its protein is CASSDVTETQYF.